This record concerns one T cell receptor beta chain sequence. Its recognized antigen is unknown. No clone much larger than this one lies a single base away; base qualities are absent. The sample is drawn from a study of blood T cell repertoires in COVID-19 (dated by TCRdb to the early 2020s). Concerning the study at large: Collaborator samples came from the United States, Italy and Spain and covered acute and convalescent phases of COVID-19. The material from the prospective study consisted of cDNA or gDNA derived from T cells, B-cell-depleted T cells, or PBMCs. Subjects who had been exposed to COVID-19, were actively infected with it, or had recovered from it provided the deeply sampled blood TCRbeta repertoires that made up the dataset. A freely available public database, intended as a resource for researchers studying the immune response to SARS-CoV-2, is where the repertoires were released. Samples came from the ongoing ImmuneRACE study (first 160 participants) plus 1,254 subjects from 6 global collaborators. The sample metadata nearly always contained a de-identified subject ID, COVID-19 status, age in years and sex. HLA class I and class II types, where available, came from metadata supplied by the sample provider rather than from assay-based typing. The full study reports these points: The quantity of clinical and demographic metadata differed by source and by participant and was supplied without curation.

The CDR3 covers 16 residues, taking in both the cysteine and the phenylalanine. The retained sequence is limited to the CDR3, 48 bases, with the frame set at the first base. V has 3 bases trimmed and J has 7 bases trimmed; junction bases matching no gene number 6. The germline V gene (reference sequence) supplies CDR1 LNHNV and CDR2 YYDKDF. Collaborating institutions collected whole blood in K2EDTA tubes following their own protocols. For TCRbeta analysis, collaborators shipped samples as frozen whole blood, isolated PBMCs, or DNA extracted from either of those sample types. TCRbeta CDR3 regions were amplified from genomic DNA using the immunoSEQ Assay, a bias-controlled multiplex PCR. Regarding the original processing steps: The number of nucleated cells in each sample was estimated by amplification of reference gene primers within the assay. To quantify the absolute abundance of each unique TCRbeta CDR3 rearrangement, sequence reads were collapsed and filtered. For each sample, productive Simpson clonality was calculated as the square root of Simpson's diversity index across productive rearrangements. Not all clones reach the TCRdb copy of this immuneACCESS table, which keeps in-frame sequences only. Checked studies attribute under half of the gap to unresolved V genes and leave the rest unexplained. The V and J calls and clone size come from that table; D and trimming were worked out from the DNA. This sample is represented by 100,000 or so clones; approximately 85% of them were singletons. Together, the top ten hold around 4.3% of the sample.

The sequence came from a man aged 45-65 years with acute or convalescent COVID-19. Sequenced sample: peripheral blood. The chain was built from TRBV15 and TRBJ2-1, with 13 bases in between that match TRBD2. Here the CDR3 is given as CATSRQTSGRKNEQFF. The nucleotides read TGTGCCACCAGCAGGCAGACTAGCGGGAGGAAGAATGAGCAGTTCTTC.